This TCR beta chain was retrieved from a study of T cells in Graves' hyperthyroidism and ophthalmopathy. Across the study: Blood from the periphery was taken at initial diagnosis, before any treatment.

RNA transcripts served as the template for amplifying TCR beta CDR3 regions. Using the HTBI primer set, a first-round RT-PCR was run on the TCR CDR3. Using its own MiXCR run on the multiplex PCR reads, TCRdb lists one record per CDR3 protein. The sample contains approximately 210,000 distinct CDR3 sequences, over 15% of which appear only once. To note about this clonotype: One base away lies a much larger clone, so this may be a sequencing read error. The conserved final phenylalanine or tryptophan is absent from the CDR3, which likely points to a read error.

This CDR3 comprises 15 residues. CDR1 is SGHAT and CDR2 is FQNNGV in the germline V gene. V lost 5 bases to trimming and J lost 2 bases, with 16 bases between them. The receptor comes from a man aged 50 or older with Graves' hyperthyroidism. This chain uses TRBV11-2 with TRBJ2-7, with unresolved D. The sequenced sample was blood. CDR3 region: CASSVSRGSTYEQYS. CDR3 in DNA: TGTGCCAGCAGCGTTAGTAGAGGATCCACCTACGAGCAGTACTCC.